These 6 T cell receptor beta chains came from one sample sequenced in a study of spatial heterogeneity in lung cancer. This sample's time point: sample taken at primary tumor resection. Whole RNA came from tumor, nontumor lung or frozen PBMC and was sequenced without being sorted. MiXCR, run by TCRdb on the 5' RACE reads, gives a single entry per CDR3 protein. The sample has 950 to 1,500 distinct CDR3 sequences, approximately 13% seen once; the top ten hold around 18%. The sequencing here drew on normal lung tissue next to the tumor, taken at surgery. The receptors derive from a male donor with early-stage non-small cell lung cancer.

In this sample, this clonotype is medium-sized. The chain combines TRBV18 with TRBJ2-1, with 7 bases aligning to TRBD1. The CDR3 length is 15 residues. Trimming removed 4 bases from V and 5 bases from J; junction bases left unmatched: 8. Per the germline V gene, CDR1 is KGHSH and CDR2 is LQKENI. CDR3 bases: TGTGCCAGCTCACTGACACAGGGGAAAAACAATGAGCAGTTCTTC. Translated: CASSLTQGKNNEQFF. The full variable domain, its missing parts supplied by reference TRBV18 and TRBJ2-1, is NAGVMQNPRHLVRRRGQEARLRCSPMKGHSHVYWYRQLPEEGLKFMVYLQKENIIDESGMPKERFSAEFPKEGPSILRIQQVVRGDSAAYFCASSLTQGKNNEQFFGPGTRLTVL.

There are many counts of this clonotype. The chain joins TRBV2 to TRBJ2-1; weak D call: TRBD1 (5 bases). The germline V and J ends were trimmed by 0 bases and 7 bases, with 13 bases remaining between them. The CDR3 covers 15 residues. Germline values: CDR1 SNHLY, CDR2 FYNNEI. The CDR3: CASSEAGVGVNEQFF. DNA for the CDR3: TGTGCCAGCAGTGAAGCAGGGGTTGGGGTAAATGAGCAGTTCTTC.

This clonotype is categorized as large. This chain connects TRBV28 to TRBJ1-4; the D gene is possibly TRBD1 (5 bases). Germline V gene data show CDR1 as MDHEN and CDR2 as SYDVKM. The ends were cut back, 4 bases at V and 5 bases at J, with 17 bases in the middle. This CDR3 has 16 amino acids. The CDR3 region has the DNA TGTGCCAGCAGTTCATACTCCGGGACGGCAAATGAAAAACTGTTTTTT. It specifies CASSSYSGTANEKLFF.

This chain joins TRBV12-3 or TRBV12-4 and TRBJ1-5; TRBD1 is a possible D gene (5 bases). The ends were cut back, 6 bases at V and 5 bases at J, with 11 bases in the middle. The CDR3 is made up of 13 amino acids. The CDR3 DNA reads as TGTGCCAGCAGGGCCCAGGGTGATCAGCCCCAGCATTTT. Translated: CASRAQGDQPQHF.

By its share, this clonotype is medium-sized (0.01 to 0.1%). V and J are TRBV11-2 and TRBJ2-5; D is undetermined. Between the trimmed V and J ends, which lost 2 bases and 5 bases, there was a span of 12 bases. The CDR3 has 14 residues. Germline CDR1 SGHAT, CDR2 FQNNGV. CDR3 loop: CASSLSYGSETQYF. The CDR3 nucleotides read TGTGCCAGCAGCTTATCCTACGGTAGCGAGACCCAGTACTTC.

In its sample, this clonotype was seen a few times. J is TRBJ2-3 and V is TRBV5-1; TRBD2 matches 9 bases. CDR1 is SGHRS, CDR2 YFSETQ, per germline. V dropped 0 bases and J dropped 3; count of bases not matched to a gene: 5. CDR3 length: 16 residues. The chain's CDR3 is CASSLAPSGVTDTQYF. CDR3 nucleotide sequence: TGCGCCAGCAGCTTGGCCCCTAGCGGGGTAACAGATACGCAGTATTTT.